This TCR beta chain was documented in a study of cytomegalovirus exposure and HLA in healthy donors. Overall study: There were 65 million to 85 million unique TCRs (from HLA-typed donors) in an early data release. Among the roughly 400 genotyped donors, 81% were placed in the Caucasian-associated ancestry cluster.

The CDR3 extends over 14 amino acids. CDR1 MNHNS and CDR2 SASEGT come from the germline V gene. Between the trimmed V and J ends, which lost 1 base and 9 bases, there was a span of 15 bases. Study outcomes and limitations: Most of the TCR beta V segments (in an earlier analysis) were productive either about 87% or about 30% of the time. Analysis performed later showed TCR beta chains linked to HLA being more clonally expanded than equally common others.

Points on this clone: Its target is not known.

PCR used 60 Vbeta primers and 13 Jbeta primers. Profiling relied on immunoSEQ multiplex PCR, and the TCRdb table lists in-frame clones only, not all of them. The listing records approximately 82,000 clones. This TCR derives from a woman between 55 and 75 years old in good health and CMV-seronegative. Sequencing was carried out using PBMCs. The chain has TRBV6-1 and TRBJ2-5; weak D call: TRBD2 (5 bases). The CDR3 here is CASSEGPRTEAQYF. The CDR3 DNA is TGTGCCAGCAGTGAAGGTCCCAGGACGGAGGCCCAGTACTTC.